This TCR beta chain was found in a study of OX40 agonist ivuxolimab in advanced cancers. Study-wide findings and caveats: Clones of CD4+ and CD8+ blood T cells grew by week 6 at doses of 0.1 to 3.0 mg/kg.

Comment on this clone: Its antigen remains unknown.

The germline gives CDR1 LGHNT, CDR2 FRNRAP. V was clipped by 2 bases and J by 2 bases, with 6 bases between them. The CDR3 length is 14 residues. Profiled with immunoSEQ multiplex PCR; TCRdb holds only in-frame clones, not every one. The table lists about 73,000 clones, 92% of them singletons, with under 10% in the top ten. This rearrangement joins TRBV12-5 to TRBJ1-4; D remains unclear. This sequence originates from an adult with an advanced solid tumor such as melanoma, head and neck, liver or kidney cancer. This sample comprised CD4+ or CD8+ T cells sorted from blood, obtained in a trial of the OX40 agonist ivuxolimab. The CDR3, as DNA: TGTGCTAGTGGTTTGATGGCGACTAATGAAAAACTGTTTTTT. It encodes CASGLMATNEKLFF.